Each of the 18 T cell receptor beta chains below was sequenced from the same sample in a study of blood T cells in healthy people across ages. Alongside a J-beta primer mix, a sample-barcoded 5' primer served in a second PCR lasting about 7 to 11 cycles. TCRdb used MiXCR to reprocess the 5' RACE reads, holding one entry per CDR3 protein. Of 700,000 to 800,000 distinct CDR3 sequences listed, roughly 43% were seen once; the top ten hold under 25%. Sequenced: blood. The receptors originated from an older woman in good health.

The chain carries TRBV27 and TRBJ2-1; possible D gene TRBD2, 6 bases. Germline V gives CDR1 MNHEY, CDR2 SMNVEV (reference sequence). The V gene lost 8 bases and the J gene lost 1 base, with 12 bases spanning the gap. The CDR3 length is 14 residues. CDR3 sequence reads: CASGEAGSYNEQFF. Written as DNA, the CDR3 is TGTGCCAGCGGGGAGGCGGGTTCCTACAATGAGCAGTTCTTC.

This rearrangement joins TRBV20-1 to TRBJ1-3, with a possible D match to TRBD1 (6 bases). Germline CDR1 and CDR2: DFQATT and SNEGSKA (reference sequence). The CDR3 loop spans 17 amino acids. Trimming stripped 3 bases from V and 0 bases from J, with 18 bases between. Here the CDR3 DNA reads TGCAGTGCTAGCATTGTATCAGGGGCTCTCTCTGGAAACACCATATATTTT. Residues: CSASIVSGALSGNTIYF.

The chain recombines TRBV20-1 with TRBJ1-6; D unresolved. The germline gives CDR1 DFQATT, CDR2 SNEGSKA (reference sequence). The CDR3 loop spans 13 amino acids. V was shortened by 5 bases and J by 8 bases, with 13 bases between the two germline ends. The CDR3 is CSASVPGDSPLHF. The CDR3 DNA is TGCAGTGCTTCAGTCCCCGGAGATTCACCCCTCCACTTT.

This clonotype has just a few counts. Germline is not matched at one junction end, which may reflect a read error. This chain uses TRBV20-1 with TRBJ1-5, with 7 nucleotides matching TRBD1. CDR3 size: 16 residues. Germline V gene lookup returns CDR1 DFQATT and CDR2 SNEGSKA (reference sequence). The CDR3 bases are TGCAGTGCCAAAGGGACAGCGATACGGGTGAATCGGCCCCAGCATTTT. The encoded protein is CSAKGTAIRVNRPQHF.

V gene TRBV7-9 combines with J gene TRBJ1-1; 12 bases agree with TRBD1. V lost 11 bases and J lost 1; bases outside the gene matches: 8. Germline-derived CDR1 and CDR2 are SEHNR and FQNEAQ (reference sequence). The CDR3 runs 15 residues. CDR3 sequence reads: CASRGQGARNTEAFF. The CDR3 region has the DNA TGTGCCTCCCGGGGACAGGGGGCGAGGAACACTGAAGCTTTCTTT.

The gene calls are TRBV28 and TRBJ2-7, with 8 bases aligning to TRBD2. The CDR3 has 14 residues. With V trimmed by 8 bases and J by 2 bases, 8 bases remained unmatched. Germline CDR1 reads MDHEN; CDR2 reads SYDVKM. CDR3 DNA sequence: TGTGCCAGCCAGACGCAGACTAGCGCCTACGAGCAGTACTTC. Translated, it gives CASQTQTSAYEQYF.

V is TRBV6-2 or TRBV6-3 and J is TRBJ1-4; TRBD1 matches 10 bases. The CDR3 is 17 amino acids. J gave up 1 base and V 6 bases, and 8 bases lay outside the gene matches. Germline V CDR1 and CDR2: MNHEY, SVGEGT. As DNA, the CDR3 is TGTGCCAGCAGCCCCGGGACAGGGGAAGGAACTAATGAAAAACTGTTTTTT. Protein sequence: CASSPGTGEGTNEKLFF.

This clonotype was counted between two and nine times. J is TRBJ1-5 and V is TRBV21-1; the table's D call, TRBD1, has no DNA check behind it. TRBV21-1 is reported as a pseudogene. The CDR3 consists of 13 residues. For the CDR3, the DNA is TGTGCCAGCAGGGGCGAGAAACATCAGCCCCAGCATTTT. It encodes CASRGEKHQPQHF.

The sample holds many counts of this clonotype. The chain joins TRBV12-3 or TRBV12-4 to TRBJ2-1, with 10 bases fitting TRBD1. The CDR3 runs 13 residues. Trimming took 6 bases from V and 8 from J; bases not matched to a gene: 4. CDR3 sequence: CASRWTGGDEQFF. Here the CDR3 DNA reads TGTGCCAGCAGGTGGACAGGGGGAGATGAGCAGTTCTTC.

V usage is TRBV6-2 or TRBV6-3 and J usage is TRBJ2-7; 9 bases line up with TRBD2. The CDR3 extends over 13 amino acids. The germline CDR1 and CDR2 sequences are MNHEY and SVGEGT. V trimming: 8 bases; J trimming: 2 bases; junction bases outside the gene matches: 4. The CDR3 DNA follows: TGTGCCAGCGTAGCGGGAGACGCCTACGAGCAGTACTTC. Translating it yields CASVAGDAYEQYF.

This chain links TRBV4-3 with TRBJ2-1; maybe TRBD2 (6 bases). Germline V gives CDR1 LGHNA, CDR2 YSLEER. Trimming took 0 bases from V and 2 from J, leaving 8 bases between them. CDR3 length: 15 amino acids. The DNA for the CDR3 is TGCGCCAGCAGCCAAGAGGAGGGAACCTACAATGAGCAGTTCTTC. As protein: CASSQEEGTYNEQFF.

This clonotype was observed many times. This sequence joins TRBV7-2 and TRBJ2-3; 7 bases align to TRBD1. Germline V CDR1 and CDR2: SGHTA, FQGNSA. The CDR3 spans 13 residues. The V and J ends lost 4 bases and 4 bases, in that order; junction bases with no gene match: 2. CDR3 amino acids: CASSSTGADTQYF. The DNA of the CDR3 is TGTGCCAGCAGCTCTACAGGGGCAGATACGCAGTATTTT.

The chain uses TRBV5-1 and TRBJ2-7, with no clear D. The CDR3 extends over 15 amino acids. Germline V gene sequence: CDR1 SGHRS, CDR2 YFSETQ. V was clipped by 0 bases and J by 7 bases, with 17 bases between them. This chain's CDR3 is CASSLEDPAYNEQYF. The CDR3 DNA reads TGCGCCAGCAGCTTGGAAGACCCCGCCTACAATGAGCAGTACTTC.

This clonotype was seen a handful of times. This rearrangement joins TRBV6-2 or TRBV6-3 to TRBJ2-3, with D unclear. Germline loops: CDR1 MNHEY, CDR2 SVGEGT. The CDR3 length is 14 residues. V lost 6 bases and J lost 1, with 11 bases in between. CDR3 DNA sequence: TGTGCCAGCAGCAGACACCCCCGCACAGATACGCAGTATTTT. Translation: CASSRHPRTDTQYF.

This rearrangement joins TRBV5-6 to TRBJ2-7; TRBD1 matches 11 bases. The CDR3 is 13 residues long. The J segment lost 7 bases and the V segment lost 5 bases, leaving 5 bases of the junction unmatched. Germline lookup yields CDR1 SGHDT and CDR2 YYEEEE. CDR3 nucleotide sequence: TGTGCCAGCAGGCAGGGACAGGGGGGTGAGCAGTACTTC. Translating gives CASRQGQGGEQYF.

The chain uses TRBV7-9 and TRBJ2-5; unclear D gene. This CDR3 comprises 14 residues. CDR1 and CDR2 from the germline V gene are SEHNR and FQNEAQ (reference sequence). The ends were cut back, 5 bases at V and 2 bases at J, with 12 bases in the middle. CDR3 loop: CASSPPLTQETQYF. CDR3 DNA sequence: TGTGCCAGCAGCCCCCCTTTGACTCAAGAGACCCAGTACTTC.

The V and J genes are TRBV20-1 and TRBJ2-7, with 9 bases lining up with TRBD2. In germline, CDR1 is DFQATT, CDR2 SNEGSKA (reference sequence). This CDR3 has 15 amino acids. The V and J ends lost 0 bases and 2 bases, in that order; junction bases with no gene match: 5. CDR3 loop: CSARDSLAGPYEQYF. The DNA for the CDR3 is TGCAGTGCTAGAGATTCACTAGCGGGTCCCTACGAGCAGTACTTC.

The chain links TRBV4-3 to TRBJ2-5; D unclear. The J call could be wrong; TRBJ2-1 is a better fit for the DNA end. Germline CDR1 LGHNA, CDR2 YSLEER. There are 12 residues in the CDR3. The CDR3 DNA is TGCGCCAGCAGCCAAGATAAGAAGACCCAGTTCTTC. Protein product: CASSQDKKTQFF.